The text below deals with one T cell receptor beta chain. The PCR ran on 60 Vbeta and 13 Jbeta primers. Method: immunoSEQ multiplex PCR; TCRdb's copy keeps in-frame clones and lacks some. The sample has 110,000 to 150,000 clones, roughly 85% seen once; the top ten hold more than 3%. The data are from a study of cytomegalovirus exposure and HLA in healthy donors. Sequencing was done on a sample of PBMCs. This receptor was taken from a male donor in good health and CMV-seronegative.

The CDR3 DNA reads TGTGCCAGCAGCCAAGACCCCAGGTGGAGCGGGGGTAGCACAGATACGCAGTATTTT. Its translation is CASSQDPRWSGGSTDTQYF. The chain links TRBV14 to TRBJ2-3, with 8 bases matching TRBD2. Germline CDR1 SGHDN, CDR2 FVKESK. This CDR3 region has 19 residues. V lost 0 bases to trimming and J lost 0 bases; unmatched junction nucleotides: 11. The variable domain in full, completed from reference TRBV14 and TRBJ2-3, reads EAGVTQFPSHSVIEKGQTVTLRCDPISGHDNLYWYRRVMGKEIKFLLHFVKESKQDESGMPNNRFLAERTGGTYSTLKVQPAELEDSGVYFCASSQDPRWSGGSTDTQYFGPGTRLTVL.